This paragraph covers one TCR beta chain sequence. The antigen is unknown. Investigators divided CD4+ cells into CD45RA+ naive and CD45RA-negative memory subsets. The germline gives CDR1 SGHDN, CDR2 FVKESK. V gave up 4 bases and J gave up 7 bases; unmatched junction bases: 4. The CDR3 spans 14 residues. The data were taken from a study of shared clonotypes between healthy human individuals. TCRdb's table, derived via immunoSEQ multiplex PCR, lists solely in-frame clones and lacks some. The sample contains about 960,000 clones, about 80% of which appear only once. Study-level results: Measured sharing among donors was expected to vary with sequencing depth. The study found roughly 5% of naive CD4 clonotypes shared across several donors.

The genes are TRBV14 and TRBJ1-6; TRBD1 aligns across 7 bases. Sample: memory CD4+ T cells sorted from blood. Sample subset: CD45RA-negative fraction. The receptor comes from a man aged 18 to 29 in good health. This chain's CDR3 is CASSRQGVNSPLHF. In nucleotides, the CDR3 is TGTGCCAGCAGCCGCCAGGGGGTAAATTCACCCCTCCACTTT.